This TCR beta chain derives from a study of cytomegalovirus exposure and HLA in healthy donors. PCR amplification relied on 60 Vbeta primers (plus 13 Jbeta primers). Libraries were prepared by immunoSEQ multiplex PCR; TCRdb keeps only in-frame clonotypes and omits some of them. The data contain about 160,000 clones, around 80% of them seen just once; the ten biggest clones take up 2.1%. Sequencing was carried out using PBMCs. The receptor was isolated from a middle-aged man in good health and CMV-seronegative.

The DNA of the CDR3 is TGTGCCAGCAGCCCGCCTCGAGCGGGCATCTCCTACGAGCAGTACTTC. Translation gives CASSPPRAGISYEQYF. The chain recombines TRBV7-9 with TRBJ2-7, with D possibly being TRBD2 (6 bases). The CDR3 has 16 amino acids. The V end was cut by 5 bases, the J end by 0 bases, with 17 bases between. Germline CDR1 is SEHNR and CDR2 is FQNEAQ (reference sequence).